A selection of T cell receptor beta chains follows, all from one sample in a study of cytomegalovirus exposure and HLA in healthy donors. Measured with immunoSEQ multiplex PCR; TCRdb has only the in-frame clones, and not every one. The sample has some 200,000 clones, 75% to 85% seen once. Sample: PBMCs. Source of these receptors: a girl aged 5-17 years in good health and CMV-seronegative. Each CDR3 is given with its conserved first and last residue. Fields, in order: CDR3 DNA, CDR3 protein, clone size, D gene, V gene, J gene. A D gene is named only where the DNA matches it firmly. Clone size appears in some rows only: once, few, many, or a class for an expanded clone.

CDR3 DNA: TGCGCCAGCAGCCACCGTACGGACAGCCAAGTAAGCAATCAGCCCCAGCATTTT
CDR3 protein: CASSHRTDSQVSNQPQHF
clone size: .
D gene: .
V gene: TRBV4-1
J gene: TRBJ1-5

CDR3 DNA: TGTGCCAGCAGTTCTTTCGGAGACAGGGCAGCAGAGACCCAGTACTTC
CDR3 protein: CASSSFGDRAAETQYF
clone size: .
D gene: TRBD1
V gene: TRBV28
J gene: TRBJ2-5

CDR3 DNA: TGTGCCAGCAGTTCTAGGACTAGCGGGGGGGATGAGCAGTTCTTC
CDR3 protein: CASSSRTSGGDEQFF
clone size: .
D gene: TRBD2
V gene: TRBV6-6
J gene: TRBJ2-1

CDR3 DNA: TGTGCCAGCAGTAGTGGGACAGGGGGACTCTATGGCTACACCTTC
CDR3 protein: CASSSGTGGLYGYTF
clone size: .
D gene: TRBD1
V gene: TRBV6-5
J gene: TRBJ1-2

CDR3 DNA: TGTGCCAGCAGTGAAGATCTCGGCTACACCTTC
CDR3 protein: CASSEDLGYTF
clone size: .
D gene: .
V gene: TRBV6-1
J gene: TRBJ1-2

CDR3 DNA: TGTGCCAGTAGTTTCGCGTGGACAGGGGTGAATCAGCCCCAGCATTTT
CDR3 protein: CASSFAWTGVNQPQHF
clone size: .
D gene: TRBD1
V gene: TRBV19
J gene: TRBJ1-5

CDR3 DNA: TGTGCCAGCAGTGAAGAGGGGTCCGGTCGTGGCTACACCTTC
CDR3 protein: CASSEEGSGRGYTF
clone size: .
D gene: .
V gene: TRBV6-1
J gene: TRBJ1-2

CDR3 DNA: TGTGCCAGCAGCGAGCGACAGGGGGCGCTTCCCTCTGGAAACACCATATATTTT
CDR3 protein: CASSERQGALPSGNTIYF
clone size: .
D gene: TRBD1
V gene: TRBV7-9
J gene: TRBJ1-3

CDR3 DNA: TGCAGCGTGCGACTAGCGGGAGAGTTTAGCGAGCAGTACTTC
CDR3 protein: CSVRLAGEFSEQYF
clone size: .
D gene: TRBD2
V gene: TRBV29-1
J gene: TRBJ2-7

CDR3 DNA: TGTGCCAGCAGTTTATGGGGCGGGACCGCTCAAGAGACCCAGTACTTC
CDR3 protein: CASSLWGGTAQETQYF
clone size: once
D gene: .
V gene: TRBV28
J gene: TRBJ2-5

CDR3 DNA: TGTGCCAGCAGCTTAGAAGGGGTAACGCAGTATTTT
CDR3 protein: CASSLEGVTQYF
clone size: .
D gene: .
V gene: TRBV11-2
J gene: TRBJ2-3

CDR3 DNA: TGTGCCAGCAGATTAAAACAGGGGATCCCGAATGAAAAACTGTTTTTT
CDR3 protein: CASRLKQGIPNEKLFF
clone size: .
D gene: TRBD1
V gene: TRBV28
J gene: TRBJ1-4

CDR3 DNA: TGTGCCAGCAGCGTACAGGACGGCAGGGTGGGTGAAAAACTGTTTTTT
CDR3 protein: CASSVQDGRVGEKLFF
clone size: few
D gene: .
V gene: TRBV9
J gene: TRBJ1-4

CDR3 DNA: TGTGCCAGCAGCTTAGCCCGGGGAGATACGCAGTATTTT
CDR3 protein: CASSLARGDTQYF
clone size: .
D gene: .
V gene: TRBV11-2
J gene: TRBJ2-3

CDR3 DNA: TGTGCCAGCAGCTTAGAGAAGAGATCTGAAGCTTTCTTT
CDR3 protein: CASSLEKRSEAFF
clone size: .
D gene: .
V gene: TRBV13
J gene: TRBJ1-1

CDR3 DNA: TGCGCCAGTATGTCGGTTGAGGGGGTTCAAGAGACCCAGTACTTC
CDR3 protein: CASMSVEGVQETQYF
clone size: .
D gene: .
V gene: TRBV5-1
J gene: TRBJ2-5

CDR3 DNA: TGTGCCAGCAGTGGAACCTTCGGGACAGCACACTATGGCTACACCTTC
CDR3 protein: CASSGTFGTAHYGYTF
clone size: .
D gene: TRBD1
V gene: TRBV28
J gene: TRBJ1-2

CDR3 DNA: TGTGCCAGCGATGTGGGCCACCGGAACACTGAAGCTTTCTTT
CDR3 protein: CASDVGHRNTEAFF
clone size: .
D gene: .
V gene: TRBV6-1
J gene: TRBJ1-1

CDR3 DNA: TGTGCCTGGATCCCCCGGGGGACAGGGCCGGGTGAGCAGTTCTTC
CDR3 protein: CAWIPRGTGPGEQFF
clone size: once
D gene: TRBD1
V gene: TRBV30
J gene: TRBJ2-1

CDR3 DNA: TGTGCCTGGACTGTCGGATTTACGGGACTTTATAATTCACCCCTCCACTTT
CDR3 protein: CAWTVGFTGLYNSPLHF
clone size: .
D gene: .
V gene: TRBV30
J gene: TRBJ1-6

CDR3 DNA: TGTGCCAGCAGGACTGGGGGGGCGGGTGAGCAGTTCTTC
CDR3 protein: CASRTGGAGEQFF
clone size: .
D gene: .
V gene: TRBV2
J gene: TRBJ2-1

CDR3 DNA: TGTGCCAGCAGCGTCCGACCGAAAGGCGGTTCACCCCTCCACTTT
CDR3 protein: CASSVRPKGGSPLHF
clone size: .
D gene: .
V gene: TRBV7-2
J gene: TRBJ1-6

CDR3 DNA: TGTGCCAGCAGCGTAGGGTCGGGATCTAACCCTCTTGGCTACACCTTC
CDR3 protein: CASSVGSGSNPLGYTF
clone size: .
D gene: .
V gene: TRBV9
J gene: TRBJ1-2

CDR3 DNA: TGCGCCAGCAGCTTTGGGTCCGAGGGTGGGACCAAAAACATTCAGTACTTC
CDR3 protein: CASSFGSEGGTKNIQYF
clone size: .
D gene: .
V gene: TRBV5-1
J gene: TRBJ2-4

CDR3 DNA: TGTGCCAGTAGTATTCGGTTAGCGAGCGGGGCCAAAAACATTCAGTACTTC
CDR3 protein: CASSIRLASGAKNIQYF
clone size: once
D gene: .
V gene: TRBV19
J gene: TRBJ2-4

CDR3 DNA: TGTGCCAGCAGCTCACTAGCGGGGGGCTCCTACGAGCAGTACTTC
CDR3 protein: CASSSLAGGSYEQYF
clone size: .
D gene: TRBD2
V gene: TRBV7-2
J gene: TRBJ2-7

CDR3 DNA: TGTGCCAGCAGTTCACAGGGTCCGAACACTGAAGCTTTCTTT
CDR3 protein: CASSSQGPNTEAFF
clone size: .
D gene: .
V gene: TRBV5-4
J gene: TRBJ1-1

CDR3 DNA: TGTGCCAGCTCACCATTCCGGTCAGGGGGCGCAGGGGAGCAGTACTTC
CDR3 protein: CASSPFRSGGAGEQYF
clone size: .
D gene: TRBD1
V gene: TRBV18
J gene: TRBJ2-7

CDR3 DNA: TGTGCCAGCAGCTTAGGGACAGGGATTGGCCAGTACTTC
CDR3 protein: CASSLGTGIGQYF
clone size: .
D gene: TRBD1
V gene: TRBV11-2
J gene: TRBJ2-5